This T cell receptor beta chain is from a study of identifying expanded T cells in peripheral blood. Some clones are missing from TCRdb's copy, which holds only in-frame ones; the method was immunoSEQ multiplex PCR. The profile shows roughly 82,000 clones, 70% to 90% of them singletons. The CDR3 is 15 residues long. The ends lost 4 bases at V and 7 bases at J; junction bases unmatched: 9. Germline loops: CDR1 SGHTA, CDR2 FQGNSA. The chain links TRBV7-2 to TRBJ2-7; 11 nucleotides agree with TRBD2. The sequenced material came from blood. This receptor was identified in a person aged 18 to 69 in good health. In DNA form, the CDR3 reads TGTGCCAGCAGCTCCTTAGCGGGAGGGGTGGGAGAGCAGTACTTC. Its translation is CASSSLAGGVGEQYF.